The 15 T cell receptor beta chains below come from one sample, sequenced in a study of CD8 T cells in Susac syndrome. An amount of RNA that ranged from roughly 0.45 to 1 ug was reverse transcribed with random hexamers. TCRdb called the immunoSEQ multiplex PCR reads again in MiXCR, with one record for every CDR3 protein. The sample consists of a few hundred thousand distinct CDR3 sequences, 95% of them appearing once. Sequenced: CD4+ T cells from PBMCs. These receptors were obtained from a human donor with multiple sclerosis.

The gene calls are TRBV25-1 and TRBJ1-2; D unresolved. Deletions cut 2 bases from V and 2 bases from J, with 3 bases between. The CDR3 loop spans 12 amino acids. Germline V lookup: CDR1 MGHDK, CDR2 SYGVNS. The CDR3 region is CASSEQNYGYTF. The CDR3 region has the DNA TGTGCCAGCAGTGAACAAAACTATGGCTACACCTTC.

The chain carries TRBV29-1 and TRBJ2-2; maybe TRBD2 (6 bases). In germline, CDR1 is SQVTM, CDR2 ANQGSEA. This CDR3 comprises 14 residues. The V end was cut by 6 bases, the J end by 2 bases, with 13 bases between. Here the CDR3 reads CSVNSGPNTGELFF. The DNA of the CDR3 is TGCAGCGTAAATAGCGGTCCTAACACCGGGGAGCTGTTTTTT.

This chain links TRBV20-1 with TRBJ2-1, with D possibly TRBD2 on 6 matching bases. Germline loops: CDR1 DFQATT, CDR2 SNEGSKA (reference sequence). This CDR3 contains 14 residues. Trimming cost V 6 bases and J 8 bases, with 20 bases left between them. CDR3 bases: TGCAGTGCCCGAGGGGCGGGGAGATTGGATGAGCAGTTCTTC. This translates into CSARGAGRLDEQFF.

Comments on this clonotype: At one of its ends the junction is not consistent with the germline gene, which may arise from a read error. The chain joins TRBV20-1 to TRBJ2-7, with D possibly called TRBD1 or TRBD2 (5 bases each). The CDR3 is 12 amino acids. CDR1 is DFQATT, CDR2 SNEGSKA, per germline (reference sequence). The CDR3 DNA reads TGCGGTGCCCTTGCTGGGACGTCTGTGCAGTACTTC. Translated, it gives CGALAGTSVQYF.

The genes are TRBV5-1 and TRBJ2-6; D is perhaps TRBD1 (5 bases). The ends were cut back, 4 bases at V and 0 bases at J, with 11 bases in the middle. The CDR3 consists of 16 residues. CDR1 SGHRS and CDR2 YFSETQ come from the germline V gene. The CDR3 DNA sequence: TGCGCCAGCAGCCCGACAGCCAACTCTGGGGCCAACGTCCTGACTTTC. This gives the protein CASSPTANSGANVLTF.

The chain joins TRBV18 to TRBJ2-7; possibly TRBD2 for D (5 bases). CDR1 KGHSH and CDR2 LQKENI come from the germline V gene. V was trimmed by 6 bases and J by 3 bases, leaving 12 bases between them. The CDR3 is 13 residues long. CDR3 amino acids: CASSPREGYEQYF. In nucleotides, the CDR3 is TGTGCCAGCTCCCCGCGCGAGGGCTACGAGCAGTACTTC.

The rearrangement joins TRBV15 to TRBJ2-5; D tentatively reads TRBD1 or TRBD2 (5 bases each). Germline CDR1 and CDR2: LNHNV and YYDKDF (reference sequence). The CDR3 sequence is 15 residues long. Trimming stripped 1 base from V and 0 bases from J, with 9 bases between. The CDR3 protein is CATSRGDGDQETQYF. Written as DNA, the CDR3 is TGTGCCACCAGCAGAGGGGACGGGGACCAAGAGACCCAGTACTTC.

The genes are TRBV3-1 and TRBJ2-1, with D hard to call. This CDR3 spans 15 amino acids. CDR1 and CDR2 (germline): LGHDT, YNNKEL (reference sequence). Deletions cut 4 bases from V and 4 bases from J, with 14 bases between. The CDR3 DNA reads TGTGCCAGCAGCCCCCCTGAATGGGCTTACAATGAGCAGTTCTTC. Its protein product is CASSPPEWAYNEQFF.

CDR3 sequence reads: CASSQVWGSYNEQFF. CDR3 nucleotide sequence: TGTGCCAGCAGCCAAGTGTGGGGGTCCTACAATGAGCAGTTCTTC. This chain joins TRBV3-1 and TRBJ2-1; either TRBD1 or TRBD2 may supply D (5 bases each). With 1 base removed from V and 1 base from J, the gap between germline ends came to 8 bases. The CDR3 loop spans 15 amino acids. The germline V gene has CDR1 LGHDT and CDR2 YNNKEL (reference sequence).

The chain couples TRBV27 to TRBJ2-3, with D maybe TRBD2 (5 bases). Trimming cost V 3 bases and J 3 bases, with 13 bases left between them. The germline V gene has CDR1 MNHEY and CDR2 SMNVEV (reference sequence). This CDR3 is built from 15 residues. The CDR3 protein is CASSLARGRTDTQYF. The DNA for the CDR3 is TGTGCCAGCAGTTTGGCTCGAGGGCGTACAGATACGCAGTATTTT.

This chain links TRBV25-1 with TRBJ2-1, with 9 nucleotides matching TRBD1. Germline CDR1 is MGHDK and CDR2 is SYGVNS. This CDR3 spans 14 amino acids. The J segment lost 4 bases and the V segment lost 7 bases, leaving 5 bases of the junction unmatched. CDR3 DNA sequence: TGTGCCAGCACTAGACAGGGGGGTTACAATGAGCAGTTCTTC. It encodes CASTRQGGYNEQFF.

The V gene is TRBV12-3 or TRBV12-4, the J gene TRBJ2-7, with 8 bases identical to TRBD1. V gave up 4 bases and J gave up 7 bases; unmatched junction bases: 12. CDR3 length: 15 amino acids. The CDR3 loop is CASSSRDRRTREQYF. CDR3 DNA sequence: TGTGCCAGCAGTTCAAGGGACAGGCGAACTCGGGAGCAGTACTTC.

The chain uses TRBV2 and TRBJ2-1, with D perhaps TRBD1 (6 bases). This CDR3 is 15 amino acids long. V lost 6 bases, J lost 9 bases, and 21 bases lay in between. Germline values: CDR1 SNHLY, CDR2 FYNNEI. The CDR3 DNA follows: TGTGCCAGCAGGGAGCTTGCCCATCAAGGGGGTGAGCAGTTCTTC. Amino acid sequence: CASRELAHQGGEQFF.

The gene calls are TRBV20-1 and TRBJ2-1, with D hard to call. The V gene's germline CDR1 is DFQATT and CDR2 SNEGSKA (reference sequence). The V end was cut by 4 bases, the J end by 4 bases, with 5 bases between. CDR3 length: 11 amino acids. CDR3 coding DNA: TGCAGTGCTACTCGATACAATGAGCAGTTCTTC. Translation gives CSATRYNEQFF.

V and J are TRBV5-1 and TRBJ1-1, with D hard to call. CDR1 and CDR2 (germline): SGHRS, YFSETQ. The CDR3 runs to 13 residues. The ends were cut back, 4 bases at V and 1 base at J, with 8 bases in the middle. In DNA form, the CDR3 reads TGCGCCAGCAGCAAAACAAGGAACACTGAAGCTTTCTTT. Translating it yields CASSKTRNTEAFF.